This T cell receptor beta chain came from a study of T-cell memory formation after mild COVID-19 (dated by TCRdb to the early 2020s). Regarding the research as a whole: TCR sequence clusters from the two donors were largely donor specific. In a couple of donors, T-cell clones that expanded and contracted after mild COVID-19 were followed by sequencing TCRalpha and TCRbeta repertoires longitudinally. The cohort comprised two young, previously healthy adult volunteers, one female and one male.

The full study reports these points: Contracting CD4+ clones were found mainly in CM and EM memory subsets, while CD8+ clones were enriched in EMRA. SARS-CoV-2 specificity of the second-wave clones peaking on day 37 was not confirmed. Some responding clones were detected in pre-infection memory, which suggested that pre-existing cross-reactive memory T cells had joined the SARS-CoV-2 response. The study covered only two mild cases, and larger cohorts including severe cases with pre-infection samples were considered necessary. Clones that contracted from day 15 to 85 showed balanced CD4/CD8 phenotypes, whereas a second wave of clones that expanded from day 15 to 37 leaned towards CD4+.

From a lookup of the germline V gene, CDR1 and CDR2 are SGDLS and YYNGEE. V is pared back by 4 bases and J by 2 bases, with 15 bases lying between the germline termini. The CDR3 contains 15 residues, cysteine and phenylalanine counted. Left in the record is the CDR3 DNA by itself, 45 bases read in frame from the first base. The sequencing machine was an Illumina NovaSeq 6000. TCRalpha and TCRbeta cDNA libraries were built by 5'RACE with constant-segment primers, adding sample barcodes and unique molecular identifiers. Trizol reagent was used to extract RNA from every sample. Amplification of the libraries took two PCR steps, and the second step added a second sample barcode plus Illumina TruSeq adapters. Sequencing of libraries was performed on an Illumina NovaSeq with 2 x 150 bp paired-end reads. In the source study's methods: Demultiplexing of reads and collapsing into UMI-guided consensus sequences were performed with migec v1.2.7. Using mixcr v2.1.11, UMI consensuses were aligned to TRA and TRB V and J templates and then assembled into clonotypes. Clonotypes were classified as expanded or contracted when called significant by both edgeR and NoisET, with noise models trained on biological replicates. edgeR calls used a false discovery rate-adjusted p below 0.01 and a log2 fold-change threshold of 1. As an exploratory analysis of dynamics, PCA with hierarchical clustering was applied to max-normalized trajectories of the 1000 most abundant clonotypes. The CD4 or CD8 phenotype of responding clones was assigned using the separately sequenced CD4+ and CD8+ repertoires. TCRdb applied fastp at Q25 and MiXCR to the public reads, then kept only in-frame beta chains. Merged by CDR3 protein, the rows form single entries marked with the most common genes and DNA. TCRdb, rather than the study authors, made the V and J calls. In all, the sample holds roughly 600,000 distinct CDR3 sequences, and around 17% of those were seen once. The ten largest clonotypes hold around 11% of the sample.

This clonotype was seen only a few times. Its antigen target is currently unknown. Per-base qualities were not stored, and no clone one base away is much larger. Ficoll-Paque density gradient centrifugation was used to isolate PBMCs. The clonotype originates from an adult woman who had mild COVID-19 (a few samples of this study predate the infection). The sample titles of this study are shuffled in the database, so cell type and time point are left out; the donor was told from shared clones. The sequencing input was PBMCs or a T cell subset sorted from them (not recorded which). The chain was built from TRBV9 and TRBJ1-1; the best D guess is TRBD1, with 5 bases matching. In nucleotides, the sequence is TGTGCCAGCAGCACGCGGTCGACAGAAAACACTGAAGCTTTCTTT. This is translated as CASSTRSTENTEAFF.